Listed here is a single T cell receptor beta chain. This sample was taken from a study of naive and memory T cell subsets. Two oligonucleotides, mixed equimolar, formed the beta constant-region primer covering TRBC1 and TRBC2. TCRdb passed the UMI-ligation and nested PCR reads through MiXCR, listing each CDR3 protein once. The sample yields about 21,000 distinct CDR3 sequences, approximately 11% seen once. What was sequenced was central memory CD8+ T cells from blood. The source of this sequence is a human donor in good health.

This CDR3 is CASRGGGYGYTF. The CDR3 bases are TGTGCCAGCCGGGGAGGGGGCTATGGCTACACCTTC. The chain is built from TRBV6-1 and TRBJ1-2; D perhaps matches TRBD1 (6 bases). The germline CDR1 and CDR2 sequences are MNHNS and SASEGT. CDR3 size: 12 residues. Trimming stripped 8 bases from V and 4 bases from J, with 11 bases between.